This T cell receptor (beta chain) emerged from a study of T cells after yellow fever vaccination. TCRdb re-called the 5' RACE reads through MiXCR, storing one row per CDR3 protein. The sample lists approximately 160,000 distinct CDR3 sequences; approximately 9.7% were seen once. The V end lost 5 bases, the J end lost 3 bases, and 14 bases lay between the germline ends. This CDR3 has 15 amino acids. Germline V lookup: CDR1 MNHEY, CDR2 SMNVEV (reference sequence). Only one count was recorded for this clonotype. The specimen was CD8+ T cells sorted from PBMCs, collected 45 days after the yellow fever booster vaccination. The TCR originated in a man between 18 and 29 years old who received the YFV17D yellow fever vaccine. V gene TRBV27 combines with J gene TRBJ2-1, with a possible D match to TRBD1 (7 bases). The CDR3 here is CASSQHRGLYNEQFF. CDR3 bases: TGTGCCAGCAGTCAGCACAGGGGACTCTACAATGAGCAGTTCTTC.